Sequencing of this T cell receptor (beta chain) was carried out in a study of tumor-infiltrating lymphocytes in primary liver carcinoma. In the study overall: Tumors measured roughly 4 to 11 cm and were stage T1-T3 N0M0. General study points: Between tumor regions, pairs overlapped more than tumor-adjacent and tumor-blood pairs did. Blood's top-250-clone fraction was significantly lower than that of tumors (p = 0.039).

Researchers drew blood RNA from unsorted whole blood and extracted germline DNA as well. Roughly 4.3 milliliters of peripheral blood were collected before surgery. The researchers produced TCR beta cDNA from around 0.5 ug total RNA with a constant-region primer. A slightly modified ARM-PCR protocol with three nested multiplex PCR rounds produced these TCR beta libraries. The two initial PCR rounds, roughly 9 cycles each, used TRBV1-TRBV30 forward and C-beta reverse primers. TCRdb reanalysed the multiplex PCR reads using MiXCR and keeps one entry per CDR3 protein. The sample carries nearly 200,000 distinct CDR3 sequences, 65% recorded once. This CDR3 spans 14 amino acids. Germline CDR1 reads MNHNY; CDR2 reads SVGAGI (reference sequence). Concerning this clonotype: The antigen is not known. A read error may produce the germline difference seen at one junction end.

This sequence originates from a woman aged 55-70 years with primary liver carcinoma and hepatitis B virus infection. The V gene is TRBV6-6, the J gene TRBJ1-1; unclear D gene. The sample consisted of peripheral blood. The CDR3 is CASIAAEMNTKAFF. For the CDR3, the DNA is TGTGCCAGCATTGCCGCAGAAATGAACACTAAAGCTTTCTTT.